These 8 T cell receptor beta chains originate from one sample sequenced in a study of T cells after posttransplantation cyclophosphamide. A marrow graft followed busulfan-fludarabine conditioning, with cyclophosphamide on days +3 and +4. This table comes from immunoSEQ multiplex PCR, and its TCRdb copy is limited to in-frame clones, with some not included. Of some 10,000 clones listed, 80% to 90% are singletons. Source: PBMCs, taken after allogeneic stem cell transplant with posttransplant cyclophosphamide. The receptor source for this set is a female patient in her forties or fifties who received an allogeneic stem cell transplant from a related donor, was CMV-positive, and had no GVHD. Some T cells may be supplied by the graft donor.

This clone was detected a few times. The genes are TRBV28 and TRBJ2-1; 7 bases align to TRBD1. The J segment lost 4 bases and the V segment lost 2 bases, leaving 5 bases of the junction unmatched. The CDR3 runs 15 residues. The V gene's germline CDR1 is MDHEN and CDR2 SYDVKM. The CDR3, as DNA: TGTGCCAGCAGTTTACCGGGACAGCCTTACAATGAGCAGTTCTTC. Translated: CASSLPGQPYNEQFF.

The chain recombines TRBV18 with TRBJ1-1; D remains unclear. Germline V gene sequence: CDR1 KGHSH, CDR2 LQKENI. The CDR3 extends over 14 amino acids. V was cut by 0 bases and J by 1 base, with 6 bases left in between. CDR3 sequence: CASSPPLQNTEAFF. As DNA, the CDR3 is TGTGCCAGCTCACCACCGTTACAGAACACTGAAGCTTTCTTT.

V usage is TRBV4-1 and J usage is TRBJ2-3; TRBD1 is a possible D gene (6 bases). This CDR3 is built from 13 residues. The V gene's germline CDR1 is MGHRA and CDR2 YSYEKL. V was pared by 5 bases and J by 5 bases, with 11 bases between. The CDR3 DNA reads as TGCGCCAGCAGCGAAATACAGGGAGATACGCAGTATTTT. Encoded protein: CASSEIQGDTQYF.

J is TRBJ1-2 and V is TRBV28; 7 nucleotides agree with TRBD1. This CDR3 contains 13 residues. V lost 4 bases to trimming and J lost 4 bases; unmatched junction nucleotides: 3. Germline V lookup: CDR1 MDHEN, CDR2 SYDVKM. CDR3 sequence (DNA): TGTGCCAGCAGTTCGGGACAGCTCTATGGCTACACCTTC. Translated, it gives CASSSGQLYGYTF.

This clone was recorded only once. The rearrangement joins TRBV9 to TRBJ1-1, with TRBD1 matching over 10 bases. Germline trimming cut 3 bases from V and 0 bases from J; bases unmatched to any gene: 8. Germline CDR1 is SGDLS and CDR2 is YYNGEE. The CDR3 contains 17 residues. The CDR3 reads CASSARDRGLMNTEAFF. CDR3 nucleotide sequence: TGTGCCAGCAGCGCACGGGACAGGGGACTTATGAACACTGAAGCTTTCTTT.

DNA for the CDR3: TGTGCCAGCAGAGACAGGGGATCGTCACCCCTCCACTTT. As protein: CASRDRGSSPLHF. This chain joins TRBV6-5 and TRBJ1-6; 8 bases are a match to TRBD1. With V trimmed by 6 bases and J by 10 bases, 5 bases remained unmatched. The CDR3 totals 13 residues. Germline V gene sequence: CDR1 MNHEY, CDR2 SVGAGI.

This clone was recorded only once. CDR3 sequence reads: CASSLSRFGILLNEKLFF. CDR3 in DNA: TGTGCCAGCAGCCTTTCTCGTTTCGGCATACTACTTAATGAAAAACTGTTTTTT. The V gene is TRBV28, the J gene TRBJ1-4; D gene ambiguous. The CDR3 sequence is 18 residues long. CDR1 MDHEN and CDR2 SYDVKM come from the germline V gene. V gave up 6 bases and J gave up 4 bases, with 24 bases separating them. The variable domain in full, completed from reference TRBV28 and TRBJ1-4, reads DVKVTQSSRYLVKRTGEKVFLECVQDMDHENMFWYRQDPGLGLRLIYFSYDVKMKEKGDIPEGYSVSREKKERFSLILESASTNQTSMYLCASSLSRFGILLNEKLFFGSGTQLSVL.

V usage is TRBV19 and J usage is TRBJ2-6; 7 positions match TRBD1. The V and J ends lost 5 bases and 0 bases, in that order; junction bases with no gene match: 10. Germline-derived CDR1 and CDR2 are LNHDA and SQIVND (reference sequence). CDR3 size: 18 residues. CDR3 coding DNA: TGTGCCAGTAGTTCACGGACAGGCCCAGGCTCTGGGGCCAACGTCCTGACTTTC. As protein: CASSSRTGPGSGANVLTF.